This T cell receptor beta chain was observed in a study of shared clonotypes between healthy human individuals. Study context: Samples came from a couple of female and three male donors aged 18 to 49. Study-wide results and limits: Large depth notwithstanding, sorted-subset sequencing proved incomplete by rarefaction.

Genomic DNA per cell subset filled all wells of several immunoSEQ plates. The repertoire was sequenced with immunoSEQ multiplex PCR; TCRdb's copy has only in-frame clones and lacks some. The repertoire consists of hundreds of thousands of clones, with 90% to 96% occurring once and the leading ten covering about 0.057%. Comment on this clone: Its target is unknown.

The V end lost 5 bases, the J end lost 0 bases, and 14 bases lay between the germline ends. This CDR3 is 17 amino acids long. Germline V gene lookup returns CDR1 MDHEN and CDR2 SYDVKM. The receptor was derived from a woman aged 25 to 39 in good health. Sequenced material: naive CD4+ T cells sorted from blood. As for subset: CD45RA+ positively selected. This chain uses TRBV28 with TRBJ2-6; either TRBD1 or TRBD2 may fit D (5 bases each). CDR3 in amino acids: CASSPSGAPSGANVLTF. DNA of the CDR3: TGTGCCAGCAGTCCCTCCGGGGCCCCCTCTGGGGCCAACGTCCTGACTTTC.